The 6 T cell receptor beta chains below were found in one sample sequenced in a study of T-cell memory formation after mild COVID-19. TCRdb used MiXCR to reprocess the 5' RACE reads, holding one entry per CDR3 protein. This table has 250,000 or so distinct CDR3 sequences, more than 15% appearing once. Sequencing used PBMCs or a T cell subset sorted from them (not recorded which). The receptors originated from a man aged 18 to 35 who had mild COVID-19 (a few samples of this study predate the infection). Cell type and time point are not known.

The V gene is TRBV6-2 or TRBV6-3, the J gene TRBJ2-5; 9 positions agree with TRBD2. This CDR3 has 16 amino acids. Germline trimming cut 0 bases from V and 2 bases from J; bases unmatched to any gene: 4. The germline gives CDR1 MNHEY, CDR2 SVGEGT. Here the CDR3 reads CASSYSSSGDQETQYF. The CDR3 DNA sequence: TGTGCCAGCAGTTACTCCTCTAGCGGGGATCAAGAGACCCAGTACTTC.

Many counts were recorded for this clonotype. The rearrangement joins TRBV6-4 to TRBJ2-7; TRBD2 matches at 10 bases. Germline-derived CDR1 and CDR2 are MRHNA and SNTAGT. This CDR3 region has 18 residues. V gave up 0 bases and J gave up 5 bases; unmatched junction bases: 13. The CDR3 nucleotides are TGTGCCAGCAGTGACTCGACGGCTAGCGGGGGCCTTAAGCACGAGCAGTACGTC. This translates into CASSDSTASGGLKHEQYV.

The J gene is TRBJ1-6, the V gene TRBV9, with a weak D call TRBD1 (5 bases). CDR3 length equals 15 residues. V lost 4 bases to trimming and J lost 3 bases, with 11 bases between them. Germline CDR1 and CDR2: SGDLS and YYNGEE. The CDR3 DNA reads TGTGCCAGCAGCCCCTTCGGGGGCTATAATTCACCCCTCCACTTT. As protein: CASSPFGGYNSPLHF.

This clonotype has more than one count but fewer than ten. The V and J genes are TRBV7-9 and TRBJ2-7; 8 bases agree with TRBD2. Germline-derived CDR1 and CDR2 are SEHNR and FQNEAQ (reference sequence). There are 12 residues in the CDR3. J gave up 6 bases and V 3 bases, and 1 base lay outside the gene matches. CDR3: CASSFRGGEQYV. CDR3 nucleotides: TGTGCCAGCAGCTTTCGGGGGGGCGAGCAGTACGTC.

This clonotype occurred a few times. This chain connects TRBV20-1 to TRBJ2-3; D tentatively reads TRBD1 or TRBD2 (5 bases each). Germline-derived CDR1 and CDR2 are DFQATT and SNEGSKA (reference sequence). The V gene lost 7 bases and the J gene lost 6 bases, with 20 bases spanning the gap. This CDR3 has 14 residues. CDR3 protein: CSGRRDGFLDTQYF. In DNA, the CDR3 is TGCAGTGGCAGAAGGGACGGATTCTTGGATACGCAGTATTTT.

This rearrangement joins TRBV29-1 to TRBJ2-5; 9 bases align to TRBD1. In germline, CDR1 is SQVTM, CDR2 ANQGSEA. V was pared by 0 bases and J by 5 bases, with 7 bases of the junction left unmatched. The CDR3 has 15 amino acids. CDR3 amino acids: CSVEERRQGVETQYF. As DNA, the CDR3 is TGCAGCGTTGAAGAGCGGAGACAGGGGGTGGAGACCCAGTACTTC.